These 19 T cell receptor beta chains originate from one sample sequenced in a study of post-analysis software for immune sequencing data. Notes on the study in general: A few TRBV segments (TRBV5-6, TRBV5-1 and TRBV20-1 among them) occurred more frequently in patients than in controls.

These receptors are not linked to any known antigen. TCR beta libraries were prepared from cDNA with unique molecular identifiers. MiXCR, run by TCRdb on the PCR reads, gives a single entry per CDR3 protein. The repertoire holds about half a million distinct CDR3 sequences, with around a third as singletons. Sequenced input: blood. The source of these receptors is a girl aged 2 to 17 with multiple sclerosis.

The rearrangement links TRBV7-9 to TRBJ1-2; D remains unclear. CDR1 SEHNR and CDR2 FQNEAQ come from the germline V gene (reference sequence). V was clipped by 3 bases and J by 0 bases, with 14 bases between them. CDR3 length: 16 amino acids. CDR3 bases: TGTGCCAGCAGCTTGGACGGACCCTCGGCTAACTATGGCTACACCTTC. Translation gives CASSLDGPSANYGYTF.

This clonotype appeared a few times. V gene TRBV28 combines with J gene TRBJ2-7; TRBD2 agrees at 12 bases. Germline values: CDR1 MDHEN, CDR2 SYDVKM. The ends lost 9 bases at V and 5 bases at J; junction bases unmatched: 8. The CDR3 sequence is 14 residues long. The CDR3 spells CASRTGLAGHEQYF. The DNA for the CDR3 is TGTGCCAGTCGGACAGGACTAGCGGGGCACGAGCAGTACTTC.

The V gene is TRBV12-3 or TRBV12-4, the J gene TRBJ1-1; tentative D call: TRBD1 (6 bases). The CDR3 spans 18 residues. Deletions cut 3 bases from V and 0 bases from J, with 20 bases between. The CDR3 here is CASSFSSGQLSMNTEAFF. The CDR3 DNA is TGTGCCAGCAGTTTTTCGTCCGGACAGCTTAGTATGAACACTGAAGCTTTCTTT.

The chain recombines TRBV11-2 with TRBJ2-5; D gene uncertain. V was pared by 5 bases and J by 5 bases, with 9 bases between. Germline loops: CDR1 SGHAT, CDR2 FQNNGV. The length of the CDR3 is 12 residues. CDR3 protein: CASSAQRETQYF. CDR3 nucleotides: TGTGCCAGCAGCGCCCAAAGGGAGACCCAGTACTTC. The variable domain in full, completed from reference TRBV11-2 and TRBJ2-5, reads EAGVAQSPRYKIIEKRQSVAFWCNPISGHATLYWYQQILGQGPKLLIQFQNNGVVDDSQLPKDRFSAERLKGVDSTLKIQPAKLEDSAVYLCASSAQRETQYFGPGTRLLVL.

The chain has TRBV5-1 and TRBJ1-6; TRBD1 is a possible D gene (5 bases). This CDR3 has 17 amino acids. CDR1 SGHRS and CDR2 YFSETQ come from the germline V gene. The V gene lost 4 bases and the J gene lost 9 bases, with 23 bases spanning the gap. The CDR3 DNA sequence: TGCGCCAGCAGCCCCCACGTCGCGGGCAGGGAAGGTTCACCCCTCCACTTT. It specifies CASSPHVAGREGSPLHF.

V usage is TRBV20-1 and J usage is TRBJ2-3; TRBD2 agrees at 9 bases. Germline assignment: CDR1 DFQATT and CDR2 SNEGSKA (reference sequence). Trimming took 2 bases from V and 6 from J; bases not matched to a gene: 18. This CDR3 comprises 18 residues. CDR3 protein: CSARTIPIAGVAPDTQYF. The CDR3 DNA reads TGCAGTGCTAGAACAATCCCTATAGCGGGGGTTGCCCCGGATACGCAGTATTTT.

This clonotype occurred a few times. This chain's CDR3 is CASSQGGVGGYQETQYF. DNA for the CDR3: TGCGCCAGCAGCCAAGGGGGGGTCGGGGGGTACCAAGAGACCCAGTACTTC. The V and J genes are TRBV4-1 and TRBJ2-5; 7 bases fit TRBD2. This CDR3 is built from 17 residues. The junction had 8 bases not matched to a gene; V was cut back by 1 base and J by 0 bases. The germline V gene encodes CDR1 MGHRA and CDR2 YSYEKL.

V usage is TRBV20-1 and J usage is TRBJ2-3; a weak D match, TRBD1 (5 bases). In germline, CDR1 is DFQATT, CDR2 SNEGSKA (reference sequence). The CDR3 is made up of 13 amino acids. Deletions cut 3 bases from V and 2 bases from J, with 9 bases between. The CDR3 loop reads CSARTDNTDTQYF. CDR3 DNA sequence: TGCAGTGCTAGGACGGACAACACAGATACGCAGTATTTT.

On this clonotype itself: Lacking the conserved final phenylalanine or tryptophan, this CDR3 likely reflects a read error. The gene calls are TRBV6-1 and TRBJ1-4, with D tentatively TRBD1 (5 bases). With 2 bases removed from V and 4 bases from J, the gap between germline ends came to 14 bases. The CDR3 runs to 16 residues. Germline V gene sequence: CDR1 MNHNS, CDR2 SASEGT. The CDR3 coding sequence is TGTGCCAGCAGTGAACGTGGCGGGGCGATTAATGAAAAACTGTTTTGT. It yields the protein CASSERGGAINEKLFC.

In regard to this clonotype: At one end, the junction sequence differs from germline, possibly due to a read error. This chain links TRBV7-9 with TRBJ1-3; 8 nucleotides line up with TRBD1. CDR1 SEHNR and CDR2 FQNEAQ come from the germline V gene (reference sequence). The CDR3 consists of 19 residues. The CDR3: CASSSIRDRSLSSGNTIYF. CDR3 DNA sequence: TGTGCCAGCAGCTCCATCCGGGACAGGTCTTTAAGCTCTGGGAACACCATATATTTT.

This clonotype has a handful of counts. The rearrangement links TRBV7-9 to TRBJ2-1, with a possible D match to TRBD1 (5 bases). V lost 5 bases and J lost 4, with 9 bases in between. From germline, CDR1 is SEHNR and CDR2 FQNEAQ (reference sequence). The length of the CDR3 is 13 residues. As DNA, the CDR3 is TGTGCCAGCAGCCAGGACACATACAATGAGCAGTTCTTC. Residues: CASSQDTYNEQFF.

The gene calls are TRBV7-9 and TRBJ2-7; D tentatively fits TRBD1 or TRBD2 (5 bases each). This CDR3 has 16 amino acids. The germline V gene has CDR1 SEHNR and CDR2 FQNEAQ (reference sequence). Between the trimmed V and J ends, which lost 4 bases and 4 bases, there was a span of 20 bases. This chain's CDR3 is CASSSKMPGPGYEQYF. The CDR3 coding sequence is TGTGCCAGCAGCTCCAAAATGCCGGGACCCGGATACGAGCAGTACTTC. Complete variable domain (other parts from reference TRBV7-9 and TRBJ2-7): DTGVSQNPRHKITKRGQNVTFRCDPISEHNRLYWYRQTLGQGPEFLTYFQNEAQLEKSRLLSDRFSAERPKGSFSTLEIQRTEQGDSAMYLCASSSKMPGPGYEQYFGPGTRLTVT.

This chain connects TRBV20-1 to TRBJ2-3; 8 bases align to TRBD2. The CDR3 is 14 residues long. Germline loops: CDR1 DFQATT, CDR2 SNEGSKA (reference sequence). Unmatched junction bases numbered 8, after V lost 3 bases and J lost 6 bases. CDR3 nucleotide sequence: TGCAGTGCTAGTCCTCTGGCGGGGGGTGATACGCAGTATTTT. Residues: CSASPLAGGDTQYF.

The chain employs TRBV20-1 and TRBJ1-6; D might be TRBD1 (6 bases). With 6 bases removed from V and 6 bases from J, the gap between germline ends came to 15 bases. This CDR3 has 14 amino acids. The V gene's germline CDR1 is DFQATT and CDR2 SNEGSKA (reference sequence). The CDR3 loop is CSALGGHPNSPLHF. DNA of the CDR3: TGCAGTGCCTTGGGGGGACACCCTAATTCACCCCTCCACTTT.

The chain carries TRBV10-3 and TRBJ1-6, with D maybe TRBD1 (6 bases). Trimming took off 6 bases at V and 9 bases at J, with 12 bases between the two ends. Germline-derived CDR1 and CDR2 are ENHRY and SYGVKD. This CDR3 is 13 amino acids long. Here the CDR3 reads CAISLEGVSPLHF. In DNA, the CDR3 is TGTGCCATCAGCTTAGAGGGGGTTTCACCCCTCCACTTT.

This clonotype was seen a handful of times. The chain joins TRBV6-6 to TRBJ1-1, with 7 bases identical to TRBD1. Losses at the gene ends were 2 bases for V and 2 bases for J; bases not matched to a gene: 2. Germline CDR1 reads MNHNY; CDR2 reads SVGAGI (reference sequence). This CDR3 has 14 amino acids. The CDR3 loop reads CASSYRQGNTEAFF. As DNA, the CDR3 is TGTGCCAGCAGTTACCGACAGGGAAACACTGAAGCTTTCTTT.

The V and J genes are TRBV5-1 and TRBJ2-1, with D possibly TRBD2 on 5 matching bases. The CDR3 has 14 residues. V lost 1 base to trimming and J lost 4 bases, with 9 bases between them. CDR1 and CDR2 from the germline V gene are SGHRS and YFSETQ. The CDR3 loop reads CASSLRGEYNEQFF. The CDR3 coding sequence is TGCGCCAGCAGCTTGCGGGGAGAGTACAATGAGCAGTTCTTC.

This clonotype was picked up a small number of times. The chain is built from TRBV12-3 or TRBV12-4 and TRBJ1-5; possible D gene TRBD1, 6 bases. The CDR3 is 15 amino acids. V lost 3 bases and J lost 1, with 10 bases in between. CDR3 region: CASSFAGESNQPQHF. As DNA, the CDR3 is TGTGCCAGCAGTTTTGCAGGGGAAAGCAATCAGCCCCAGCATTTT.

The gene calls are TRBV20-1 and TRBJ2-5; weak D call: TRBD2 (6 bases). The DNA matches TRBJ2-7 better at its end, which makes the J call doubtful. This CDR3 is 14 amino acids long. Per germline, CDR1 DFQATT and CDR2 SNEGSKA (reference sequence). CDR3 loop: CSARDSGGAYEQYF. CDR3 DNA sequence: TGCAGTGCTAGAGATTCAGGAGGGGCGTACGAGCAGTACTTC.